Presented here are 28 T cell receptor beta chains from one specimen sequenced in a study of response to subunit inactivated influenza vaccine. TCRdb reprocessed the RT-PCR reads with MiXCR, giving one entry per CDR3 protein. The sample yields fewer than 600,000 distinct CDR3 sequences, roughly 7.6% seen once. The sample in question was PBMCs from blood, obtained roughly 24 months after vaccination. Source of these receptors: a man aged 50 to 75 who received an inactivated influenza vaccine.

This clonotype has only a few counts. The chain employs TRBV20-1 and TRBJ2-5; 10 bases fit TRBD2. CDR3 size: 15 residues. CDR1 and CDR2 from the germline V gene are DFQATT and SNEGSKA (reference sequence). V lost 2 bases and J lost 3; bases outside the gene matches: 6. CDR3 bases: TGCAGTGCTAGACCCAGCGGGAGGGTTGAAGAGACCCAGTACTTC. Translated, it gives CSARPSGRVEETQYF.

The chain uses TRBV6-1 and TRBJ2-7; 8 bases fit TRBD1. Germline CDR1 reads MNHNS; CDR2 reads SASEGT. The CDR3 loop spans 13 amino acids. J lost 5 bases, V lost 6 bases, and 6 bases had no gene match. The CDR3 nucleotides read TGTGCCAGCAGGATGACAGGGGAGGACGAGCAGTACTTC. Residues: CASRMTGEDEQYF.

With respect to this clonotype: This clone may be a read error of a much larger clone one base away. The DNA for the CDR3 is TGCAGTGCCTCGTTGGGCAACTATAGCTACACCTTC. Encoded protein: CSASLGNYSYTF. This chain links TRBV20-1 with TRBJ1-2; D is unresolved. The CDR3 totals 12 residues. Germline assignment: CDR1 DFQATT and CDR2 SNEGSKA (reference sequence).

This chain links TRBV9 with TRBJ2-2, with a tentative D call TRBD1 (6 bases). V was shortened by 0 bases and J by 6 bases, with 12 bases between the two germline ends. The CDR3 is made up of 15 amino acids. CDR1 and CDR2 from the germline V gene are SGDLS and YYNGEE. The CDR3 loop reads CASSVAPGVAGELFF. CDR3 sequence (DNA): TGTGCCAGCAGCGTAGCCCCAGGGGTGGCCGGGGAGCTGTTTTTT.

This clonotype has a handful of counts. The chain employs TRBV11-2 and TRBJ2-7; tentative D call: TRBD2 (6 bases). This CDR3 has 16 residues. CDR1 is SGHAT and CDR2 is FQNNGV in the germline V gene. Trimming removed 2 bases at V and 2 bases at J, with 16 bases between. CDR3 region: CASSLYVGLSTYEQYF. The CDR3 coding sequence is TGTGCCAGCAGCTTATATGTCGGACTAAGCACCTACGAGCAGTACTTC.

This clonotype was detected ten times or more. This chain uses TRBV9 with TRBJ2-1; D is unclear. CDR3 size: 13 residues. V lost 1 base and J lost 7, with 9 bases in between. Germline CDR1 is SGDLS and CDR2 is YYNGEE. The CDR3 DNA follows: TGTGCCAGCAGCGTAAATACAGTAAATGAGCAGTTCTTC. Protein: CASSVNTVNEQFF.

A few counts support this clonotype. This chain uses TRBV7-9 with TRBJ1-1; 10 nucleotides agree with TRBD1. Germline CDR1 reads SEHNR; CDR2 reads FQNEAQ (reference sequence). V lost 4 bases, J lost 5 bases, and 4 bases stayed unmatched. This CDR3 has 14 residues. CDR3 DNA sequence: TGTGCCAGCAGCTGGGGGGACAGGGGAACTGAAGCTTTCTTT. This sequence encodes CASSWGDRGTEAFF.

The table lists this clonotype with a few counts. The genes are TRBV4-2 and TRBJ2-1, with 10 bases fitting TRBD2. J lost 7 bases, V lost 0 bases, and 6 bases had no gene match. CDR1 LGHNA and CDR2 YNFKEQ come from the germline V gene. This CDR3 spans 16 amino acids. The CDR3: CASSQDGLAGDNEQFF. The CDR3 DNA is TGTGCCAGCAGCCAAGATGGGCTAGCGGGGGATAATGAGCAGTTCTTC.

This clonotype has a handful of counts. The CDR3 loop is CASSPGPEGTEAFF. In nucleotides, the CDR3 is TGTGCCAGCAGCCCCGGTCCCGAGGGCACTGAAGCTTTCTTT. The rearrangement joins TRBV7-9 to TRBJ1-1; D gene uncertain. This CDR3 region has 14 residues. Germline CDR1 SEHNR, CDR2 FQNEAQ (reference sequence). The V end lost 5 bases, the J end lost 4 bases, and 14 bases lay between the germline ends.

The V call is TRBV12-3 or TRBV12-4, the J call TRBJ1-5, with D uncertain. Trimming pared 6 bases from V and 0 bases from J, leaving 9 bases between. This CDR3 contains 14 residues. DNA of the CDR3: TGTGCCAGCAGACCAACACCTAGCAATCAGCCCCAGCATTTT. Residues: CASRPTPSNQPQHF.

In this sample, this clonotype turned up a few times. The chain joins TRBV5-1 to TRBJ2-7, with a weak D call TRBD1 (7 bases). This CDR3 region has 13 residues. Looked up from germline, CDR1 is SGHRS and CDR2 is YFSETQ. Trimming removed 2 bases from V and 7 bases from J, with 13 bases in between. The chain's CDR3 is CASSFGQAGEQYF. In nucleotides, the CDR3 is TGCGCCAGCAGCTTCGGACAGGCGGGGGAGCAGTACTTC.

At least ten counts were recorded for this clonotype. V gene TRBV2 combines with J gene TRBJ2-1; D could derive from TRBD1 or TRBD2 (5 bases each). Germline values: CDR1 SNHLY, CDR2 FYNNEI. CDR3 length: 13 amino acids. Deletions cut 6 bases from V and 4 bases from J, with 10 bases between. Here the CDR3 reads CASRPGPYNEQFF. Here the CDR3 DNA reads TGTGCCAGCAGGCCGGGACCTTACAATGAGCAGTTCTTC.

This clonotype was seen a few times. The V and J genes are TRBV28 and TRBJ2-1; TRBD2 aligns across 12 bases. The CDR3 spans 15 residues. V gave up 2 bases and J gave up 13 bases; unmatched junction bases: 9. Germline CDR1 MDHEN, CDR2 SYDVKM. The CDR3 here is CASSLASGGGSGQFF. The CDR3 bases are TGTGCCAGCAGTTTAGCTAGCGGGGGGGGCTCGGGCCAGTTCTTC.

This clonotype was recorded at least ten times. The chain is built from TRBV6-5 and TRBJ1-6; a possible D gene is TRBD1 (6 bases). CDR1 and CDR2 (germline): MNHEY, SVGAGI. There are 12 residues in the CDR3. Trimming took off 5 bases at V and 15 bases at J, with 14 bases between the two ends. CDR3 amino acids: CASSKAGTNLHF. The CDR3 coding sequence is TGTGCCAGCAGTAAAGCAGGGACAAACCTCCACTTT.

There are a few counts of this clonotype. The chain combines TRBV10-3 with TRBJ2-3, with TRBD2 matching 8 bases. The trim removed 7 bases at V and 2 bases at J, leaving 2 bases unmatched. This CDR3 comprises 13 residues. Germline loops: CDR1 ENHRY, CDR2 SYGVKD. Here the CDR3 reads CAITSGYTDTQYF. DNA for the CDR3: TGTGCCATCACTAGCGGGTACACAGATACGCAGTATTTT.

The V gene is TRBV20-1, the J gene TRBJ1-4; maybe TRBD1 (6 bases). The CDR3 runs 14 residues. Germline lookup yields CDR1 DFQATT and CDR2 SNEGSKA (reference sequence). Trimming took off 1 base at V and 6 bases at J, with 12 bases between the two ends. The CDR3 region has the DNA TGCAGTGCTAGAGTCCAGGGGTTCGATGAAAAACTGTTTTTT. Amino acid sequence: CSARVQGFDEKLFF.

This clonotype occurred many times. This chain joins TRBV5-1 and TRBJ2-3; D is perhaps TRBD2 (5 bases). This CDR3 is built from 14 residues. V dropped 0 bases and J dropped 2 bases, with 7 bases sitting between them. Germline V CDR1 and CDR2: SGHRS, YFSETQ. CDR3 sequence reads: CASSLGGFTDTQYF. In nucleotides, the CDR3 is TGCGCCAGCAGCTTGGGCGGGTTCACAGATACGCAGTATTTT.

Ten or more counts support this clonotype. The CDR3 sequence is CASSLTAGDDYGYTF. CDR3 in DNA: TGTGCCAGCAGCTTAACGGCAGGGGACGACTATGGCTACACCTTC. V is TRBV7-3 and J is TRBJ1-2, with D maybe TRBD1 (6 bases). The germline V gene encodes CDR1 SGHTA and CDR2 FQGTGA. This CDR3 region has 15 residues. The V and J ends lost 0 bases and 3 bases respectively, with 11 bases between them.

This clonotype was observed many times. The rearrangement uses TRBV4-2 and TRBJ1-1; D gene unclear. Germline values: CDR1 LGHNA, CDR2 YNFKEQ. The CDR3 contains 12 residues. The V end was cut by 0 bases, the J end by 7 bases, with 6 bases between. As DNA, the CDR3 is TGTGCCAGCAGCCAAGAGAGGAATGAAGCTTTCTTT. Translating it yields CASSQERNEAFF.

This CDR3 is CASSPTAAKNIQYF. The CDR3 DNA reads as TGTGCCAGCAGCCCGACAGCAGCCAAAAACATTCAGTACTTC. The chain links TRBV28 to TRBJ2-4, with TRBD1 as a possible D gene (5 bases). Germline lookup yields CDR1 MDHEN and CDR2 SYDVKM. CDR3 length: 14 amino acids. Trimming cost V 6 bases and J 0 bases, with 9 bases left between them.

This clonotype was seen ten or more times. The chain uses TRBV7-9 and TRBJ2-5, with a tentative D call TRBD1 (6 bases). V dropped 5 bases and J dropped 4 bases, with 11 bases sitting between them. Looked up from germline, CDR1 is SEHNR and CDR2 is FQNEAQ (reference sequence). The CDR3 is made up of 13 amino acids. CDR3 nucleotides: TGTGCCAGCAGCCGGGGACAAAGAGAGACCCAGTACTTC. It yields the protein CASSRGQRETQYF.

This clonotype was picked up a small number of times. The chain carries TRBV28 and TRBJ1-2; D is unresolved. Trimming took 1 base from V and 5 from J, leaving 11 bases between them. CDR3 size: 14 residues. Looked up from germline, CDR1 is MDHEN and CDR2 is SYDVKM. CDR3 DNA sequence: TGTGCCAGCAGTTTATCAGCAGGCTCATATGGCTACACCTTC. Translating gives CASSLSAGSYGYTF.

The J gene is TRBJ2-1, the V gene TRBV20-1; unclear D gene. V shed 3 bases and J shed 2 bases, with 11 bases lying between them. The germline V gene encodes CDR1 DFQATT and CDR2 SNEGSKA (reference sequence). The CDR3 loop spans 14 amino acids. CDR3 loop: CSARVRAAYNEQFF. The CDR3 DNA is TGCAGTGCTAGGGTCCGGGCCGCCTACAATGAGCAGTTCTTC.

The V gene is TRBV4-1, the J gene TRBJ1-2; D is uncertain. Germline CDR1 MGHRA, CDR2 YSYEKL. The germline V and J ends were trimmed by 0 bases and 6 bases, with 11 bases remaining between them. This CDR3 is built from 14 residues. DNA of the CDR3: TGCGCCAGCAGCCAAGAAGTGTCCGTTAATGGCTACACCTTC. Translation gives CASSQEVSVNGYTF.

This chain uses TRBV7-2 with TRBJ2-7; D might be TRBD2 (6 bases). From germline, CDR1 is SGHTA and CDR2 FQGNSA. Trimming shortened V by 1 base and J by 2 bases, and 12 bases separated the two germline ends. This CDR3 is 15 amino acids long. CDR3 region: CASSLEAGPPYEQYF. The CDR3 DNA sequence: TGTGCCAGCAGCTTAGAGGCGGGACCCCCCTACGAGCAGTACTTC.

This clonotype has a count of ten or more. This chain uses TRBV7-2 with TRBJ1-1, with TRBD1 as a possible D gene (6 bases). The germline V gene has CDR1 SGHTA and CDR2 FQGNSA. Trimming pared 0 bases from V and 5 bases from J, leaving 10 bases between. This CDR3 contains 14 residues. The CDR3 protein is CASSLAAGDTEAFF. CDR3 coding DNA: TGTGCCAGCAGCTTAGCGGCAGGGGATACTGAAGCTTTCTTT.

The chain joins TRBV10-3 to TRBJ2-1; 14 positions agree with TRBD2. This CDR3 region has 18 residues. Germline CDR1 is ENHRY and CDR2 is SYGVKD. V shed 6 bases, J shed 1 base, and the junction held 8 bases outside the gene matches. CDR3 residues: CAISQTSGGGGSYNEQFF. CDR3 DNA: TGTGCCATCAGCCAGACTAGCGGGGGGGGAGGATCCTACAATGAGCAGTTCTTC.

V gene TRBV20-1 combines with J gene TRBJ1-2; D remains ambiguous. With 6 bases removed from V and 7 bases from J, the gap between germline ends came to 12 bases. This CDR3 has 11 amino acids. CDR1 DFQATT and CDR2 SNEGSKA come from the germline V gene (reference sequence). The CDR3 DNA sequence: TGCAGTGCGACTGCCCCCTTTGGCTACACCTTC. Protein product: CSATAPFGYTF.